This TCR beta chain was sequenced in a study of tumor-infiltrating T cells and Merkel cell polyomavirus. On the study more broadly: The T cells studied were KLL-specific CD8+ cells against Merkel polyomavirus.

Some clones are missing from TCRdb's copy, which holds only in-frame ones; the method was immunoSEQ multiplex PCR. The repertoire includes 2,000 to 2,500 clones, 95% to 98% of them detected once, and more than 2% sits in the top ten. Every patient's tumor was robustly positive for Merkel cell polyomavirus Large T antigen on immunohistochemistry. V lost 5 bases and J lost 4; bases outside the gene matches: 3. CDR1 and CDR2 (germline): WSHSY, SAAADI. This CDR3 has 15 amino acids. This sequence joins TRBV10-2 and TRBJ2-2; 11 bases are shared with TRBD1. The clonotype comes from a man in his 70s with Merkel cell carcinoma. The sample comprised lymph node tissue. Here the CDR3 DNA reads TGCGCCAGCAGTTCGGACAGGGGGCTCACCGGGGAGCTGTTTTTT. Translated, it gives CASSSDRGLTGELFF.